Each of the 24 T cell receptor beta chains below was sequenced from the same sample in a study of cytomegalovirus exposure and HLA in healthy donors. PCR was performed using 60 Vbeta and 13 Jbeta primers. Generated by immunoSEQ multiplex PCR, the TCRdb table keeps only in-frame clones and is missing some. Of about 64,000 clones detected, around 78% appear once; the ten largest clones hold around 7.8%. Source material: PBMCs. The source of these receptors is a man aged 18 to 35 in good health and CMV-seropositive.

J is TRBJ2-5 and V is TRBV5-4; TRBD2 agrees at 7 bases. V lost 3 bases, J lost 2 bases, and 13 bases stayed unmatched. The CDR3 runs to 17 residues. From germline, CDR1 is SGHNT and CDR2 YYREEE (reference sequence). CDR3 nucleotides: TGTGCCAGCAGCTCCTCGCACGAGGGACTACTACAAGAGACCCAGTACTTC. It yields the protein CASSSSHEGLLQETQYF.

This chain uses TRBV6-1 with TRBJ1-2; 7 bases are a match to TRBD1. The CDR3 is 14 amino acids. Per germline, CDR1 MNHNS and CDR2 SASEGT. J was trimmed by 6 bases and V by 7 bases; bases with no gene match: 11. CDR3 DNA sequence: TGTGCCAGCATCGTAGGGGACAGATCCCATGGCTACACCTTC. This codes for CASIVGDRSHGYTF.

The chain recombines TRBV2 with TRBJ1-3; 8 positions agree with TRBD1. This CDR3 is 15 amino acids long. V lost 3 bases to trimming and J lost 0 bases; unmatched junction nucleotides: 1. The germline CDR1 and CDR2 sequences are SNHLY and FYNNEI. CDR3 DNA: TGTGCCAGCAGTGAGCAGGGGGCCTCTGGAAACACCATATATTTT. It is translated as CASSEQGASGNTIYF.

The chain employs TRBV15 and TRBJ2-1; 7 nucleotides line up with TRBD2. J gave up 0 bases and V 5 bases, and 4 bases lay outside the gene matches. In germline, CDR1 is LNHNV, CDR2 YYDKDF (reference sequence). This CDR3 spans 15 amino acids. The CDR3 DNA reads TGTGCCACCAGCCCCCGGACTAGCTCCTACAATGAGCAGTTCTTC. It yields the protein CATSPRTSSYNEQFF.

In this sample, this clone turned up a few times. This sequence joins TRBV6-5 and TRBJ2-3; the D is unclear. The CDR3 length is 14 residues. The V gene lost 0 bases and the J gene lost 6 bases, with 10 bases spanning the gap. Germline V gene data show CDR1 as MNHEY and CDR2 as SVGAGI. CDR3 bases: TGTGCCAGCAGTTACTCGCCTAGTACTGATACGCAGTATTTT. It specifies CASSYSPSTDTQYF.

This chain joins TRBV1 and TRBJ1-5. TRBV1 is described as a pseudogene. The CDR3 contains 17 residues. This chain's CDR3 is CTSSPGITRSGNQPQHF. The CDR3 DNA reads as TGCACCAGCAGCCCGGGTATAACAAGGTCGGGCAATCAGCCCCAGCATTTT.

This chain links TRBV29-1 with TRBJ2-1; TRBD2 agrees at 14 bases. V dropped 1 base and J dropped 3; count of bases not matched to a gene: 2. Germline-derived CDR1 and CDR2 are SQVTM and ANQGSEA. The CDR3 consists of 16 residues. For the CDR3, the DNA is TGCAGCGTTGAAGGACTAGCGGGAGGGGACTACAATGAGCAGTTCTTC. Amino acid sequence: CSVEGLAGGDYNEQFF.

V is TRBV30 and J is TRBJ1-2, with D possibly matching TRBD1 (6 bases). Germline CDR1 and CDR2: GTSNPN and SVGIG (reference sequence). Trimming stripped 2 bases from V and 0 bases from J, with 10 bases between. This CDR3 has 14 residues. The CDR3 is CAWSRDTSNYGYTF. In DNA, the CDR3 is TGTGCCTGGAGTAGGGACACCTCTAACTATGGCTACACCTTC.

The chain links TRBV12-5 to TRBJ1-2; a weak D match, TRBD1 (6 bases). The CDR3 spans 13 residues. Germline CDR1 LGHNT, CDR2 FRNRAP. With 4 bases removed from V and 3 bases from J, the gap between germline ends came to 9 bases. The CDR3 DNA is TGTGCTAGTGGTTCTAGGACAGACTATGGCTACACCTTC. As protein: CASGSRTDYGYTF.

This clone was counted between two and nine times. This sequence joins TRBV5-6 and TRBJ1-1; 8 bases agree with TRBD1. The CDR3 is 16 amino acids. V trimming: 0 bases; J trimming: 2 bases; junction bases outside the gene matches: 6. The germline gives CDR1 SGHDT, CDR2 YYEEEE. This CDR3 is CASSLEAGGRNTEAFF. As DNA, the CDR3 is TGTGCCAGCAGCTTGGAGGCAGGGGGCCGTAACACTGAAGCTTTCTTT.

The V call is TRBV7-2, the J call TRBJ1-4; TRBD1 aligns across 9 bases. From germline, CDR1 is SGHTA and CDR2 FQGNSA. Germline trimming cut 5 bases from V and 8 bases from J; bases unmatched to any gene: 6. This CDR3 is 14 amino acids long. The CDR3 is CASSPGTGIEKLFF. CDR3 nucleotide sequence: TGTGCCAGCAGCCCCGGGACAGGGATCGAAAAACTGTTTTTT.

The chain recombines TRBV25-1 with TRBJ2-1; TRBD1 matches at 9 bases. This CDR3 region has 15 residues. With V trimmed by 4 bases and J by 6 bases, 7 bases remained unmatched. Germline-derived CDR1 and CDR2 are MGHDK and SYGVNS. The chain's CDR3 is CASSGPGQGRNEQFF. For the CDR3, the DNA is TGTGCCAGCAGTGGGCCGGGACAGGGACGCAATGAGCAGTTCTTC.

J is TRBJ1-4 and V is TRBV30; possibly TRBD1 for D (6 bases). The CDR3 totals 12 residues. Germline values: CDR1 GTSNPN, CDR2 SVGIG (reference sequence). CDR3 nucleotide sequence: TGTGCTTGGGGGCCAGGCAGTGAAAAACTGTTTTTT. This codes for CAWGPGSEKLFF.

CDR3 residues: CASSEGGSRNTIYF. CDR3 DNA: TGCGCCAGCAGTGAAGGAGGGTCCCGAAACACCATATATTTT. V usage is TRBV10-1 and J usage is TRBJ1-3; D not resolved. CDR1 and CDR2 from the germline V gene are WNHNN and SYGVQD (reference sequence). Trimming cost V 3 bases and J 5 bases, with 11 bases left between them. This CDR3 spans 14 amino acids.

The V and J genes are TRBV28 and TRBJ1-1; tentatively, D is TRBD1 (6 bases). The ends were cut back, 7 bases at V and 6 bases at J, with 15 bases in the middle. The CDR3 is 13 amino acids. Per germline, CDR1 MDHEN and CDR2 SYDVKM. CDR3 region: CASTVQGTAEAFF. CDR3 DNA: TGTGCCAGCACCGTACAGGGCACCGCTGAAGCTTTCTTT.

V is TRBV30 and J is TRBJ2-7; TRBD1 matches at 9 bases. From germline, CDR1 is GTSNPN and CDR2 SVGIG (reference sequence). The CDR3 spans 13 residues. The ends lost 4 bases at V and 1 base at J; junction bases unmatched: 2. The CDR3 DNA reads TGTGCCTGGACTGGACAGGGGTCCTACGAGCAGTACTTC. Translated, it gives CAWTGQGSYEQYF. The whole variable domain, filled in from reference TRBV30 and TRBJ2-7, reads SQTIHQWPATLVQPVGSPLSLECTVEGTSNPNLYWYRQAAGRGLQLLFYSVGIGQISSEVPQNLSASRPQDRQFILSSKKLLLSDSGFYLCAWTGQGSYEQYFGPGTRLTVT.

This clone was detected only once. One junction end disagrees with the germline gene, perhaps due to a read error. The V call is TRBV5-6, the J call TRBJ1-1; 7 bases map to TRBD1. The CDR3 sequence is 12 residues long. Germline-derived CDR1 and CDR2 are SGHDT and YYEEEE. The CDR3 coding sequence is TGTGCCAGCAGCCTGGCCGCCTCGACAGGGACATTT. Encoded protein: CASSLAASTGTF. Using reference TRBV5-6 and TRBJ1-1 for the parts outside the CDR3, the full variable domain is DAGVTQSPTHLIKTRGQQVTLRCSPKSGHDTVSWYQQALGQGPQFIFQYYEEEERQRGNFPDRFSGHQFPNYSSELNVNALLLGDSALYLCASSLAASTGTFGQGTRLTVV.

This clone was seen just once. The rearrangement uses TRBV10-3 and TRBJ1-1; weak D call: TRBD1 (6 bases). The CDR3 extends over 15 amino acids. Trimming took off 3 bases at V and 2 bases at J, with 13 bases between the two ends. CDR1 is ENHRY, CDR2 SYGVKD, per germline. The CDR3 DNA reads TGTGCCATCAGTGACCCACAGGGCTACAACACTGAAGCTTTCTTT. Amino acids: CAISDPQGYNTEAFF.

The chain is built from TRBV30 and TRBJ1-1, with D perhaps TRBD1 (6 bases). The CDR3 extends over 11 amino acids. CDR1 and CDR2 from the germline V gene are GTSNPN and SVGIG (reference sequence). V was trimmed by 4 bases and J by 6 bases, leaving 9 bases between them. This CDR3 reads CAWNRVSEAFF. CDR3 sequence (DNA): TGTGCCTGGAACAGGGTATCTGAAGCTTTCTTT.

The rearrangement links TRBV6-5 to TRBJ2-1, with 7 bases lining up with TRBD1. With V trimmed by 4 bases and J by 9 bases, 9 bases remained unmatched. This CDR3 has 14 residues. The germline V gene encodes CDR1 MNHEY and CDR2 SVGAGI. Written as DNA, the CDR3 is TGTGCCAGCAGTTCCGAGACAGGGTTGGGTGAGCAGTTCTTC. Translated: CASSSETGLGEQFF.

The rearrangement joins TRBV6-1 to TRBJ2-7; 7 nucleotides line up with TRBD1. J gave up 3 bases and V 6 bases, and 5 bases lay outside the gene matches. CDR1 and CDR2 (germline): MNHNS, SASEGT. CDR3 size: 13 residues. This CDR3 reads CASRGTVNYEQYF. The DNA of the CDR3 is TGTGCCAGCAGGGGGACAGTGAACTACGAGCAGTACTTC.

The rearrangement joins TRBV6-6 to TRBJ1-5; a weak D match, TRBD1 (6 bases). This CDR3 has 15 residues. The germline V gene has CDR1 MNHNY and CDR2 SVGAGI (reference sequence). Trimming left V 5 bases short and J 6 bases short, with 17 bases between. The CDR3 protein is CASSRSGVSGQPQHF. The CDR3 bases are TGTGCCAGCAGTCGATCAGGGGTCAGCGGTCAGCCCCAGCATTTT.

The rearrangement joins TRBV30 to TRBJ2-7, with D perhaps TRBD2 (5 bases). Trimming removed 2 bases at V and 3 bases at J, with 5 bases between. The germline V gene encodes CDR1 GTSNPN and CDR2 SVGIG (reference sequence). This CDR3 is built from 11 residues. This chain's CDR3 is CAWSSGYEQYF. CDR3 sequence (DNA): TGTGCCTGGAGTAGCGGCTACGAGCAGTACTTC.

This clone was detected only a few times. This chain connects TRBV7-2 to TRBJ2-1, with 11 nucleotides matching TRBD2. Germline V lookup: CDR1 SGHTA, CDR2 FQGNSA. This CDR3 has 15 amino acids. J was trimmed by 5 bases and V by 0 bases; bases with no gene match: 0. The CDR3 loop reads CASSLASGRDNEQFF. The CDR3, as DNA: TGTGCCAGCAGCTTAGCTAGCGGGAGGGACAATGAGCAGTTCTTC.